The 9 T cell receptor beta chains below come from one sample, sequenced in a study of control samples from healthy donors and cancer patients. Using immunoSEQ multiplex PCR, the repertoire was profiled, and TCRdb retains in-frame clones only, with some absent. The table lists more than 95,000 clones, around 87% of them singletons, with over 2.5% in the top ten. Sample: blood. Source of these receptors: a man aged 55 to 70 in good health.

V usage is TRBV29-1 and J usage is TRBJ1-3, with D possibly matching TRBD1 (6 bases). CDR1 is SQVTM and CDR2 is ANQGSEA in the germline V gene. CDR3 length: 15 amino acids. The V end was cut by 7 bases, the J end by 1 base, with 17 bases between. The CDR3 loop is CSAGGGGDSGNTIYF. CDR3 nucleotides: TGCAGCGCCGGGGGCGGGGGCGATTCTGGAAACACCATATATTTT.

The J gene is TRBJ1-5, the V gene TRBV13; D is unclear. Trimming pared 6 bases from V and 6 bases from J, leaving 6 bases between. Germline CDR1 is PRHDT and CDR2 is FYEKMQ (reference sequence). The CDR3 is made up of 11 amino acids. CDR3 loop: CASSYPQPQHF. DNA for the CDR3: TGTGCCAGCAGTTACCCTCAGCCCCAGCATTTT.

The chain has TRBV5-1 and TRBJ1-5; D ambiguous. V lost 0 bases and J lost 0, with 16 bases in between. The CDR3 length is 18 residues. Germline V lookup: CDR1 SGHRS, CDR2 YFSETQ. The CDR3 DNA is TGCGCCAGCAGCTTGGAATACGCAGAGACCTATAGCAATCAGCCCCAGCATTTT. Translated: CASSLEYAETYSNQPQHF.

For the CDR3, the DNA is TGTGCCAGCAGCCAAGACCGGGACAGGAGGAACACTGAAGCTTTCTTT. This encodes CASSQDRDRRNTEAFF. The gene calls are TRBV4-2 and TRBJ1-1; 8 bases match TRBD1. The CDR3 has 16 residues. Germline CDR1 is LGHNA and CDR2 is YNFKEQ. V shed 0 bases and J 1 base; nucleotides not matched to a gene: 4.

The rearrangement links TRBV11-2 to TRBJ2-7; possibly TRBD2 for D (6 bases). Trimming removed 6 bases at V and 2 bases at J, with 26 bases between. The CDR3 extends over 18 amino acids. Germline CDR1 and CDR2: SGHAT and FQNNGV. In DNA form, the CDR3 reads TGTGCCAGCAGTCCAACTGCCAGGGAAAGGAGGGCCCCCTACGAGCAGTACTTC. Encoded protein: CASSPTARERRAPYEQYF.

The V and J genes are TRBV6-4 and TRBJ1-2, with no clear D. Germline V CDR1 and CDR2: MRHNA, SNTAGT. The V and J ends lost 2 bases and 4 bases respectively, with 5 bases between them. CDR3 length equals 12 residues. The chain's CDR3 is CASSDGIYGYTF. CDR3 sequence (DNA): TGTGCCAGCAGTGACGGTATCTATGGCTACACCTTC.

The CDR3 sequence: CASRLGWDTQYF. CDR3 nucleotide sequence: TGTGCCAGCAGACTAGGGTGGGATACGCAGTATTTT. The chain links TRBV27 to TRBJ2-3, with a tentative D call TRBD2 (5 bases). CDR1 and CDR2 from the germline V gene are MNHEY and SMNVEV (reference sequence). There are 12 residues in the CDR3. Trimming took off 6 bases at V and 6 bases at J, with 10 bases between the two ends.

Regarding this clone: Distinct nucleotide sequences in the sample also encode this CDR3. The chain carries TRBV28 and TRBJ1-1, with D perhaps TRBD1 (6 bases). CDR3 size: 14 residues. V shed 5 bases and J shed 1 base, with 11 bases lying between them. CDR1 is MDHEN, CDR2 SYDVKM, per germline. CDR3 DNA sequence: TGTGCCAGCAGTCTCGAGACAGGGAACACTGAAGCTTTCTTT. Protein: CASSLETGNTEAFF. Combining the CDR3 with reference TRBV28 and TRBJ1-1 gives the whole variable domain DVKVTQSSRYLVKRTGEKVFLECVQDMDHENMFWYRQDPGLGLRLIYFSYDVKMKEKGDIPEGYSVSREKKERFSLILESASTNQTSMYLCASSLETGNTEAFFGQGTRLTVV.

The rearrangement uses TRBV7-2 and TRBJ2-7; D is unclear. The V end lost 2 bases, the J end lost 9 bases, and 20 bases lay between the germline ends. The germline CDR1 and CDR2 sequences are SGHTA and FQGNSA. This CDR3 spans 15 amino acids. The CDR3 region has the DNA TGTGCCAGCAGCTTACCAAGACGAATAGGTTCTGGGCAGTACTTC. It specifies CASSLPRRIGSGQYF.